The 18 T cell receptor beta chains below all came from one sample that was sequenced in a study of T cells in Graves' hyperthyroidism and ophthalmopathy. TCR beta CDR3 regions were amplified from RNA transcripts. Researchers ran a first-round RT-PCR on the TCR CDR3 using the HTBI primer set. One entry per CDR3 protein, called by TCRdb with MiXCR from the multiplex PCR reads. The sample consists of about 560,000 distinct CDR3 sequences, approximately 14% of them appearing once. The sample was blood. Source of these receptors: a woman in her 30s with Graves' hyperthyroidism.

This clonotype was seen a few times. The V call is TRBV6-2 or TRBV6-3, the J call TRBJ2-1, with 15 bases matching TRBD2. There are 20 residues in the CDR3. Germline V gives CDR1 MNHEY, CDR2 SVGEGT. V trimming: 6 bases; J trimming: 8 bases; junction bases outside the gene matches: 20. The CDR3 spells CASRIIIGTSGRFGIDEQFF. In nucleotides, the CDR3 is TGTGCCAGCAGAATCATAATCGGGACTAGCGGGAGGTTTGGAATCGATGAGCAGTTCTTC.

This clonotype was counted ten times or more. The J gene is TRBJ2-1, the V gene TRBV5-1; D is perhaps TRBD2 (6 bases). Germline lookup yields CDR1 SGHRS and CDR2 YFSETQ. This CDR3 region has 15 residues. V lost 2 bases and J 8 bases, leaving 17 bases between the germline ends. The chain's CDR3 is CASSFSPGTSDEQFF. The CDR3 DNA follows: TGCGCCAGCAGCTTCAGCCCCGGGACTTCCGATGAGCAGTTCTTC. Full variable domain (remainder filled in from reference TRBV5-1 and TRBJ2-1): KAGVTQTPRYLIKTRGQQVTLSCSPISGHRSVSWYQQTPGQGLQFLFEYFSETQRNKGNFPGRFSGRQFSNSRSEMNVSTLELGDSALYLCASSFSPGTSDEQFFGPGTRLTVL.

This clonotype was found a few times. The rearrangement joins TRBV5-1 to TRBJ2-7; 12 bases agree with TRBD2. The V gene's germline CDR1 is SGHRS and CDR2 YFSETQ. This CDR3 spans 20 amino acids. Germline trimming cut 1 base from V and 4 bases from J; bases unmatched to any gene: 18. CDR3 sequence (DNA): TGCGCCAGCAGCTTGAGCGGCCGGGACAGGGCTCTAGCGGGAGGGTACGAGCAGTACTTC. Translating gives CASSLSGRDRALAGGYEQYF.

This chain connects TRBV28 to TRBJ2-4; TRBD2 matches 12 bases. This CDR3 is 15 amino acids long. V dropped 6 bases and J dropped 3; count of bases not matched to a gene: 3. Per the germline V gene, CDR1 is MDHEN and CDR2 is SYDVKM. DNA of the CDR3: TGTGCCAGCAGCCTAGCGGGAGGGGTCAAAAACATTCAGTACTTC. It translates to CASSLAGGVKNIQYF. The full variable domain, rest sourced from reference TRBV28 and TRBJ2-4, is DVKVTQSSRYLVKRTGEKVFLECVQDMDHENMFWYRQDPGLGLRLIYFSYDVKMKEKGDIPEGYSVSREKKERFSLILESASTNQTSMYLCASSLAGGVKNIQYFGAGTRLSVL.

This clonotype showed up just a few times. This chain links TRBV27 with TRBJ2-7; 7 nucleotides align to TRBD1. This CDR3 contains 14 residues. Germline lookup yields CDR1 MNHEY and CDR2 SMNVEV (reference sequence). With 8 bases clipped from V and 0 bases from J, the junction kept 7 bases outside the gene matches. This CDR3 is CASDRQGYSYEQYF. CDR3 nucleotides: TGTGCCAGCGATAGACAGGGCTACTCCTACGAGCAGTACTTC.

This clonotype was counted at least ten times. The chain has TRBV20-1 and TRBJ2-3; maybe TRBD2 (6 bases). The CDR3 sequence is 14 residues long. Germline V gene sequence: CDR1 DFQATT, CDR2 SNEGSKA (reference sequence). Trimming removed 5 bases from V and 1 base from J, with 13 bases in between. CDR3 sequence reads: CSAPGLLGTDTQYF. CDR3 DNA: TGCAGTGCTCCTGGACTACTCGGCACAGATACGCAGTATTTT.

The chain is built from TRBV15 and TRBJ2-1; 8 bases are shared with TRBD2. This CDR3 comprises 14 residues. J lost 4 bases, V lost 8 bases, and 7 bases had no gene match. Germline lookup yields CDR1 LNHNV and CDR2 YYDKDF (reference sequence). The CDR3 region is CATGRLAGYNEQFF. DNA for the CDR3: TGTGCCACCGGCCGGCTAGCGGGTTACAATGAGCAGTTCTTC. Looking up the rest from reference TRBV15 and TRBJ2-1 gives the full variable domain: DAMVIQNPRYQVTQFGKPVTLSCSQTLNHNVMYWYQQKSSQAPKLLFHYYDKDFNNEADTPDNFQSRRPNTSFCFLDIRSPGLGDTAMYLCATGRLAGYNEQFFGPGTRLTVL.

This clonotype was seen repeatedly, ten times or more. The rearrangement joins TRBV5-1 to TRBJ1-2, with no clear D. CDR1 is SGHRS and CDR2 is YFSETQ in the germline V gene. The CDR3 is 13 amino acids. Trimming took off 5 bases at V and 2 bases at J, with 10 bases between the two ends. In DNA, the CDR3 is TGCGCCAGCAGTCTCGGGGAGAACTATGGCTACACCTTC. Its protein product is CASSLGENYGYTF.

Ten or more counts support this clonotype. This chain connects TRBV20-1 to TRBJ1-4; the match to TRBD1 covers 7 bases. From germline, CDR1 is DFQATT and CDR2 SNEGSKA (reference sequence). The CDR3 sequence is 17 residues long. Trimming took 0 bases from V and 5 from J; bases not matched to a gene: 12. Here the CDR3 DNA reads TGCAGTGCTAGAGATCCCCTGGGACAGCCTTGGAATGAAAAACTGTTTTTT. Amino acid sequence: CSARDPLGQPWNEKLFF.

The rearrangement uses TRBV6-5 and TRBJ1-2; no firm D call. The CDR3 has 15 residues. Germline V gene lookup returns CDR1 MNHEY and CDR2 SVGAGI. The V gene lost 4 bases and the J gene lost 0 bases, with 12 bases spanning the gap. Here the CDR3 reads CASSSRDLANYGYTF. The CDR3 nucleotides are TGTGCCAGCAGTTCTCGGGATTTAGCTAACTATGGCTACACCTTC.

The V gene is TRBV28, the J gene TRBJ1-5, with D unclear. Per germline, CDR1 MDHEN and CDR2 SYDVKM. The germline V and J ends were trimmed by 7 bases and 0 bases, with 16 bases remaining between them. The CDR3 length is 16 residues. CDR3 nucleotide sequence: TGTGCCAGCAAACACCGGGGAGCGTATAGCAATCAGCCCCAGCATTTT. Protein product: CASKHRGAYSNQPQHF.

This clonotype has ten or more counts. V and J are TRBV6-1 and TRBJ1-5; no clear D gene. Looked up from germline, CDR1 is MNHNS and CDR2 is SASEGT. The CDR3 spans 15 residues. Trimming pared 6 bases from V and 4 bases from J, leaving 16 bases between. This chain's CDR3 is CASRGRNQPNQPQHF. CDR3 nucleotides: TGTGCCAGCAGGGGCCGCAACCAACCTAATCAGCCCCAGCATTTT.

This clonotype has ten or more counts. The chain has TRBV11-2 and TRBJ2-7; no definite D call. This CDR3 is 13 amino acids long. Germline CDR1 SGHAT, CDR2 FQNNGV. The V gene lost 3 bases and the J gene lost 4 bases, with 10 bases spanning the gap. For the CDR3, the DNA is TGTGCCAGCAGCTTTTGGACCCAGTACGAGCAGTACTTC. Translating it yields CASSFWTQYEQYF. Combining the CDR3 with reference TRBV11-2 and TRBJ2-7 gives the whole variable domain EAGVAQSPRYKIIEKRQSVAFWCNPISGHATLYWYQQILGQGPKLLIQFQNNGVVDDSQLPKDRFSAERLKGVDSTLKIQPAKLEDSAVYLCASSFWTQYEQYFGPGTRLTVT.

This clonotype was counted many times. The CDR3 region is CASTYSSGSTPNEQFF. The CDR3 nucleotides are TGTGCCAGCACCTACTCGAGCGGGAGTACCCCCAATGAGCAGTTCTTC. The genes are TRBV6-2 or TRBV6-3 and TRBJ2-1; 8 bases are shared with TRBD2. V lost 7 bases to trimming and J lost 6 bases; unmatched junction nucleotides: 14. This CDR3 region has 16 residues. The germline V gene has CDR1 MNHEY and CDR2 SVGEGT.

This clonotype was recorded many times. The chain links TRBV20-1 to TRBJ2-7, with 8 bases fitting TRBD1. V shed 0 bases and J 0 bases; nucleotides not matched to a gene: 10. Looked up from germline, CDR1 is DFQATT and CDR2 is SNEGSKA (reference sequence). The CDR3 consists of 17 residues. The CDR3 DNA follows: TGCAGTGCTAGAGAGAAGGACAGGGTGACGGTCTCCTACGAGCAGTACTTC. The encoded protein is CSAREKDRVTVSYEQYF.

V usage is TRBV12-3 or TRBV12-4 and J usage is TRBJ1-1; D is possibly TRBD1 (6 bases). The CDR3 runs 14 residues. The V end was cut by 3 bases, the J end by 8 bases, with 16 bases between. CDR3 nucleotide sequence: TGTGCCAGCAGTTTCATGGCAGGGGCCGTGGAAGCTTTCTTT. It encodes CASSFMAGAVEAFF.

This clonotype was detected ten times or more. V gene TRBV6-2 or TRBV6-3 combines with J gene TRBJ2-7; no firm D call. The germline gives CDR1 MNHEY, CDR2 SVGEGT. The CDR3 is 13 amino acids. V was shortened by 2 bases and J by 5 bases, with 10 bases between the two germline ends. CDR3 bases: TGTGCCAGCAGTTACAACAGAATTAACGAGCAGTACTTC. Translation: CASSYNRINEQYF.

This clonotype has at least ten counts. The chain joins TRBV20-1 to TRBJ2-3; 14 bases are shared with TRBD2. The CDR3 extends over 20 amino acids. The ends lost 6 bases at V and 1 base at J; junction bases unmatched: 18. CDR1 is DFQATT and CDR2 is SNEGSKA in the germline V gene (reference sequence). This CDR3 reads CSAIRFSGLAGAKGTDTQYF. The CDR3 region has the DNA TGCAGTGCCATCCGCTTCTCGGGACTAGCGGGAGCCAAGGGCACAGATACGCAGTATTTT.